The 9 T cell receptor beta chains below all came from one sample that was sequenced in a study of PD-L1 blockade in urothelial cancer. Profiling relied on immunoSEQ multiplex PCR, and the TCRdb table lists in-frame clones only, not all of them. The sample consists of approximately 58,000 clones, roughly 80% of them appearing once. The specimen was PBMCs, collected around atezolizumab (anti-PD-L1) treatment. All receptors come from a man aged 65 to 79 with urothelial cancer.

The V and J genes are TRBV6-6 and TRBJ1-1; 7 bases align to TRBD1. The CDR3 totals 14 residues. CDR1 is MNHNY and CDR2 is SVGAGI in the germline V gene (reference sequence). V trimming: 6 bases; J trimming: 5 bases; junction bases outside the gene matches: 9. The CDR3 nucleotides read TGTGCCAGCAGCGTGACAGGGTTTCGGACTGAAGCTTTCTTT. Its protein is CASSVTGFRTEAFF.

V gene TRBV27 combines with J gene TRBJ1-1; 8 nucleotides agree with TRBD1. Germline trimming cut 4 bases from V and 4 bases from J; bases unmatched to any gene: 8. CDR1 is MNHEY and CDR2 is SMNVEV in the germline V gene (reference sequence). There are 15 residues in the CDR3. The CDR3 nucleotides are TGTGCCAGCAGTTCCGGACAGGGACGCATCACTGAAGCTTTCTTT. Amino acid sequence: CASSSGQGRITEAFF.

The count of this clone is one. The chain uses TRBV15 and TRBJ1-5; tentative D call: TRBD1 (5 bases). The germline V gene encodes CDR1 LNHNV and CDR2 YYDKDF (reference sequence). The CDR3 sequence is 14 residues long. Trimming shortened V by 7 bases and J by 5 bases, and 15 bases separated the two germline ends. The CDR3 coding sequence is TGTGCCACCAAGATGGGGGGTAACGATCAGCCCCAGCATTTT. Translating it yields CATKMGGNDQPQHF.

The CDR3 DNA reads as TGTGCCAGCACAGGGAGGGCCGCGGACACCGGGGAGCTGTTTTTT. It codes for CASTGRAADTGELFF. This chain connects TRBV28 to TRBJ2-2; TRBD2 matches at 7 bases. Trimming took 7 bases from V and 3 from J; bases not matched to a gene: 8. Per the germline V gene, CDR1 is MDHEN and CDR2 is SYDVKM. The CDR3 is made up of 15 amino acids.

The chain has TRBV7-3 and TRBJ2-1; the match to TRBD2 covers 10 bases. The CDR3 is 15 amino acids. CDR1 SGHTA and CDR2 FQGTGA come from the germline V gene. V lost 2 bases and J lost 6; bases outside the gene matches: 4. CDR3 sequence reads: CASSLGVAGGNEQFF. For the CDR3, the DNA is TGTGCCAGCAGCTTAGGGGTAGCGGGAGGCAATGAGCAGTTCTTC.

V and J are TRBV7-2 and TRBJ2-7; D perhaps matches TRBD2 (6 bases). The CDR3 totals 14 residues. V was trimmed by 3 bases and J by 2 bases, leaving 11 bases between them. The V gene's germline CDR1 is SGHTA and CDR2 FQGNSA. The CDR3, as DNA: TGTGCCAGCAGCTTGGGGACTGCTACCTACGAGCAGTACTTC. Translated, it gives CASSLGTATYEQYF. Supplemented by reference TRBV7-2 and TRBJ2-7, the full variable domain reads GAGVSQSPSNKVTEKGKDVELRCDPISGHTALYWYRQSLGQGLEFLIYFQGNSAPDKSGLPSDRFSAERTGGSVSTLTIQRTQQEDSAVYLCASSLGTATYEQYFGPGTRLTVT.

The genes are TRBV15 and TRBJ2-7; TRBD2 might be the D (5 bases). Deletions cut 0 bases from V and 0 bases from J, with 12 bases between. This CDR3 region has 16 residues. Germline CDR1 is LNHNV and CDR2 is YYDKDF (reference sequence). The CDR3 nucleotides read TGTGCCACCAGCAGAGAAGCGGCTTCTAGCTCCTACGAGCAGTACTTC. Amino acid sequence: CATSREAASSSYEQYF.

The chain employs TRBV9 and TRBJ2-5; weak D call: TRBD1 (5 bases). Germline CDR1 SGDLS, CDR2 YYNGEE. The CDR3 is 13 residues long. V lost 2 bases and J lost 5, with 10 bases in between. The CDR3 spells CASSVRAWETQYF. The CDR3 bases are TGTGCCAGCAGCGTCAGGGCTTGGGAGACCCAGTACTTC.

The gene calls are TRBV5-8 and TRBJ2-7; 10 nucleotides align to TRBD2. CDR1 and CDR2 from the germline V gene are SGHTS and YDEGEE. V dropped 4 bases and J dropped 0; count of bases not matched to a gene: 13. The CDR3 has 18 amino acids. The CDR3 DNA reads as TGTGCCAGCAGCCCAGCACCCTCCGGGACTAGCGACTCCTACGAGCAGTACTTC. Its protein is CASSPAPSGTSDSYEQYF.